Given below is one T cell receptor beta chain in context. This sample was taken from a study of T cell changes during pregnancy in multiple sclerosis. Generated by immunoSEQ multiplex PCR, the TCRdb table keeps only in-frame clones and is missing some. In the table there are approximately 85,000 clones, 80% to 95% of which are singletons. The sequences come from peripheral blood, collected in the first trimester of pregnancy. The TCR sequence derives from a female donor with multiple sclerosis, enrolled in a pregnancy study.

In DNA, the CDR3 is TGTGCCAGCAGACCTGACACGGGACTGGGGGAGCAGTACTTC. It specifies CASRPDTGLGEQYF. The V and J genes are TRBV9 and TRBJ2-7, with D possibly TRBD2 on 6 matching bases. V was shortened by 5 bases and J by 7 bases, with 19 bases between the two germline ends. Germline CDR1 is SGDLS and CDR2 is YYNGEE. The CDR3 sequence is 14 residues long.